A selection of T cell receptor beta chains follows, all from one sample in a study of blood T cell repertoires in COVID-19. Profiled with immunoSEQ multiplex PCR; TCRdb holds only in-frame clones, not every one. The data show 20,000 to 25,000 clones, 80% seen once. Sequenced material: peripheral blood. The receptors shown here come from a man aged 55 to 70 with active COVID-19. The CDR3 runs from the conserved cysteine through the conserved F or W. Fields, in order: D gene, clone size, J gene, V gene, CDR3 DNA, CDR3 protein. D genes are given only for firm matches. Some rows mark clone size as missing; the rest say once, few, many or name a class of expanded clone.

>.|.|TRBJ1-1|TRBV6-5
TGTGCCAGCCTTCACCTATTGAACACTGAAGCTTTCTTT
CASLHLLNTEAFF
>TRBD2|.|TRBJ2-7|TRBV6-1
TGTGCCAGCAGTGATTGGGAGCGGGAGGGCTCCTACGAGCAGTACTTC
CASSDWEREGSYEQYF
>TRBD1|.|TRBJ2-1|TRBV27
TGTGCCAGCACTGACCTGGACAGGCAAGACAATGAGCAGTTCTTC
CASTDLDRQDNEQFF
>.|.|TRBJ1-1|TRBV10-3
TGTGCCATCAGTGTACGGGAGGGAATGAACACTGAAGCTTTCTTT
CAISVREGMNTEAFF
>TRBD1|.|TRBJ2-1|TRBV9
TGTGCCAGCAGCTTTCGGGACAGAGAAAATGAGCAGTTCTTC
CASSFRDRENEQFF
>TRBD1|.|TRBJ2-3|TRBV5-1
TGCGCCAGCAGCATATCAGGGGGATTCGGGGATACGCAGTATTTT
CASSISGGFGDTQYF
>TRBD1|.|TRBJ2-7|TRBV3-1/TRBV3-2
TGTGCCAGCAGCCTAGGGACAGGCGAGCAGTACTTC
CASSLGTGEQYF
>.|.|TRBJ2-2|TRBV9
TGTGCCAGCAGCGTCGAGCAGGGTAGGATGTTTTTT
CASSVEQGRMFF
>.|.|TRBJ2-5|TRBV2
TGTGCCAGCAACGAGGCATGGCGAGAGACCCAGTACTTC
CASNEAWRETQYF
>.|.|TRBJ2-2|TRBV2
TGTGCCAGCAGTGAGGTAGATGGCAGGGTCACCGGGGAGCTGTTTTTT
CASSEVDGRVTGELFF
>.|.|TRBJ1-1|TRBV7-6
TGTGCCAGCAGCTTAGCGGCGGGGTTGACTGAAGCTTTCTTT
CASSLAAGLTEAFF
>TRBD2|.|TRBJ2-4|TRBV29-1
TGCAGCGTTGAAGGGGGAGTAGCGGGGATCAAAAACATTCAGTACTTC
CSVEGGVAGIKNIQYF
>TRBD1|few|TRBJ1-1|TRBV7-2
TGTGCCAGCAGCGGATACCAGGGGGCGAGGGGTACTGAAGCTTTCTTT
CASSGYQGARGTEAFF
>.|.|TRBJ1-6|TRBV18
TGTGCCAGCTCACCACTAAACAGGGACGGCAATTCACCCCTCCACTTT
CASSPLNRDGNSPLHF
>TRBD1|.|TRBJ1-1|TRBV4-1
TGCGCCAGCAGCCAAGATCAGGGGGTCACTGAAGCTTTCTTT
CASSQDQGVTEAFF
>TRBD1|.|TRBJ1-5|TRBV2
TGTGCCAGCAGGCCGGACAGGGTAAATCAGCCCCAGCATTTT
CASRPDRVNQPQHF
>TRBD2|.|TRBJ2-7|TRBV7-8
TGTGCCAGCAGCCGAGACACGACTAGCGGCTCCTACGAGCAGTACTTC
CASSRDTTSGSYEQYF
>.|.|TRBJ2-7|TRBV10-1
TGCGCCAGCATATCCCCTAATCTCGACGAGCAGTACTTC
CASISPNLDEQYF
>.|.|TRBJ1-3|TRBV30
TGTGCCTGGAGTGTACACAGTAATGGAAACACCATATATTTT
CAWSVHSNGNTIYF
>TRBD1|.|TRBJ1-2|TRBV5-8
TGTGCCAGCAGCAGCAGGGGGAAAGGCTATGGCTACACCTTC
CASSSRGKGYGYTF
>TRBD2|.|TRBJ2-1|TRBV15
TGTGCCACCAGCAGAGTCGGTAGCGGGAGTCGAAATGAGCAGTTCTTC
CATSRVGSGSRNEQFF
>.|.|TRBJ1-2|TRBV29-1
TGCAGCGTTGAACCAGTTAAAGGCTACACCTTC
CSVEPVKGYTF
>.|once|TRBJ2-7|TRBV5-6
TGTGCCAGCAGCTTGGGGTGGGGCGGCGAGCAGTACTTC
CASSLGWGGEQYF
>.|.|TRBJ2-1|TRBV24-1
TGTGCCACCAGTGATCCCTGGACAAGGCTAGTCAATGAGCAGTTCTTC
CATSDPWTRLVNEQFF
>TRBD1|.|TRBJ1-2|TRBV5-1
TGCGCCAGCAGCATAACAGGGGACTACACCTTC
CASSITGDYTF
>TRBD2|.|TRBJ2-7|TRBV12-3/TRBV12-4
TGTGCCAGCAGACCTGCGGGGGGAGGCGAGCAGTACTTC
CASRPAGGGEQYF
>TRBD1|.|TRBJ2-7|TRBV23-1
TGCGCCAGCATGGTTGGACAGGCAACAAAGCCCTACGAGCAGTACTTC
CASMVGQATKPYEQYF
>TRBD1|.|TRBJ2-7|TRBV19
TGTGCCAGTACCTCGGGACAGGGGGCTCTCTACGAGCAGTACTTC
CASTSGQGALYEQYF
>.|few|TRBJ2-1|TRBV11-3
TGTGCCAGCAGCTTAGGAAACAGGGCGGTCCCGTTCTTC
CASSLGNRAVPFF
>.|few|TRBJ2-7|TRBV19
TGTGCCAGTAGCCGGTTCGGAGGGCGGGACTCCTACGAGCAGTACTTC
CASSRFGGRDSYEQYF
>TRBD1|few|TRBJ2-5|TRBV7-9
TGTGCCAGCAGCTTAGCTTCGGGACAGGGATTCCGAGAGACCCAGTACTTC
CASSLASGQGFRETQYF
>TRBD2|once|TRBJ2-3|TRBV11-2
TGTGCCACCCTGGGACGGGAGGAGGCAGATACGCAGTATTTT
CATLGREEADTQYF
>.|.|TRBJ2-7|TRBV6-1
TGTGCCAGCAGTGAACTAGGGACAGGGACTAGTTCATACTTC
CASSELGTGTSSYF
>TRBD1|.|TRBJ2-7|TRBV4-2
TGTGCCAGCAGCCTGGACAGGGGGAGCTCCTACGAGCAGTACTTC
CASSLDRGSSYEQYF
>.|.|TRBJ2-3|TRBV5-6
TGTGCCAGCAGCTTAGCCCGGTCACCCACAGATACGCAGTATTTT
CASSLARSPTDTQYF
>TRBD1|.|TRBJ2-1|TRBV11-2
TGTGCCAGCAGCTTAGGGGACAGGGGGCCCGATGAGCAGTTCTTC
CASSLGDRGPDEQFF
>TRBD2|.|TRBJ2-5|TRBV10-3
TGTGCCATCCAATCCGGGGATATGGCGGGAGTGAAGGAGACCCAGTACTTC
CAIQSGDMAGVKETQYF
>.|.|TRBJ1-4|TRBV15
TGTGCCACCAGCAGAGACGGGAAGGAGAATGAAAAACTGTTTTTT
CATSRDGKENEKLFF
>.|.|TRBJ2-7|TRBV6-5
TGTGCCAGCCCCCAAGGGGACAACTCCTACGAGCAGTACTTC
CASPQGDNSYEQYF
>TRBD2|.|TRBJ2-1|TRBV2
TGTGCCGTTACCGGGGAGCGGACTAGCGGGAGCAATGAGCAGTTCTTC
CAVTGERTSGSNEQFF
>.|few|TRBJ2-1|TRBV11-2
TGTGCCAGCAGCTTAATTCCCAATTCCTACAATGAGCAGTTCTTC
CASSLIPNSYNEQFF
>.|.|TRBJ2-7|TRBV11-3
TGTGCCAGCAGCTCATCCTACGAGCAGTACTTC
CASSSSYEQYF
>TRBD2|.|TRBJ2-7|TRBV27
TGTGCCAGCAGTCCCGGGACTAGCGGTTTGGAGCAGTACTTC
CASSPGTSGLEQYF
>.|.|TRBJ1-1|TRBV5-1
TGCGCCAGCAGCTTGGACCCACAGGGAAACACTGAAGCTTTCTTT
CASSLDPQGNTEAFF
>TRBD2|.|TRBJ2-1|TRBV24-1
TGTGCCACCAGTGACGAGCGGGAATTTGAAAGGTTCTTC
CATSDEREFERFF
>.|.|TRBJ1-1|TRBV28
TGTGCCATTTCAAGCGGCACTGAAGCTTTCTTT
CAISSGTEAFF
>.|once|TRBJ2-7|TRBV4-1
TGCGCCAGCAGCCTACTAACAGGGAGCTACGAGCAGTACTTC
CASSLLTGSYEQYF
>TRBD2|.|TRBJ2-7|TRBV6-5
TGTGCCAGCAGACTAAAGCGGGAGACCTCCTACGAGCAGTACTTC
CASRLKRETSYEQYF
>TRBD1|.|TRBJ2-3|TRBV5-5
TGTGCCAGCAGCTCCACGGGACAGGGGGCCGCGGATACGCAGTATTTT
CASSSTGQGAADTQYF
>.|.|TRBJ2-7|TRBV27
TGTGCCAGCAGTTCCCCGTTGAGAGGGAACTACGAGCAGTACTTC
CASSSPLRGNYEQYF
>TRBD2|.|TRBJ2-7|TRBV19
TGTGCCAGTAGTCCCTCTCCTAGCGGGAGGCCAACCTACGAGCAGTACTTC
CASSPSPSGRPTYEQYF
>.|once|TRBJ2-5|TRBV7-9
TGTGCCAGCAGCCCGCCCCCCGGGAAGAGGTTGGAGACCCAGTACTTC
CASSPPPGKRLETQYF
>TRBD1|.|TRBJ2-3|TRBV5-4
TGTGCCAGCAGCTTCGGACAGGGGATTAGCACAGATACGCAGTATTTT
CASSFGQGISTDTQYF
>.|few|TRBJ1-5|TRBV2
TGTGCCAGCAGTGTAGACAGTAATAGCAATCAGCCCCAGCATTTT
CASSVDSNSNQPQHF
>TRBD1|.|TRBJ2-2|TRBV6-1
TGTGCCAGCAGTGATGGCAGGGGGCCGGGCGGGGAGCTGTTTTTT
CASSDGRGPGGELFF